The 5 T cell receptor beta chains presented below share a single source sample, sequenced in a study of cytomegalovirus exposure and HLA in healthy donors. The PCR was carried out with 60 Vbeta primers and 13 Jbeta primers. The protocol was immunoSEQ multiplex PCR, while the TCRdb copy is restricted to in-frame clones and leaves out a portion. The repertoire holds 200,000 to 250,000 clones, with around 89% as singletons. The material sequenced was PBMCs. The receptors were sampled from a woman aged 18-29 years in good health and CMV-seronegative.

The chain carries TRBV11-2 and TRBJ2-1; 7 bases agree with TRBD2. Germline loops: CDR1 SGHAT, CDR2 FQNNGV. The CDR3 has 18 residues. Trimming took 5 bases from V and 4 from J; bases not matched to a gene: 17. The CDR3 DNA sequence: TGTGCCAGCAGCCCCCCACCCATACAGACTAGCTGGTACAATGAGCAGTTCTTC. Protein sequence: CASSPPPIQTSWYNEQFF.

This rearrangement joins TRBV6-5 to TRBJ2-7, with a weak D call TRBD1 (6 bases). V dropped 5 bases and J dropped 7 bases, with 9 bases sitting between them. The CDR3 covers 11 residues. Germline CDR1 and CDR2: MNHEY and SVGAGI. The CDR3 here is CASSQGGEQYF. For the CDR3, the DNA is TGTGCCAGCAGTCAAGGGGGTGAGCAGTACTTC.

The V gene is TRBV6-5, the J gene TRBJ2-7; 8 nucleotides line up with TRBD2. After removal of 0 bases from V and 6 bases from J, the junction contained 7 bases not matched to a gene. Germline V gene lookup returns CDR1 MNHEY and CDR2 SVGAGI. CDR3 length: 15 amino acids. CDR3 protein: CASSYSGTSFSEQYF. CDR3 in DNA: TGTGCCAGCAGTTACTCGGGGACTAGTTTTTCCGAGCAGTACTTC.

This clone was observed a handful of times. This chain connects TRBV19 to TRBJ1-5, with 9 bases that match TRBD1. Unmatched junction bases numbered 4, after V lost 5 bases and J lost 5 bases. Germline V lookup: CDR1 LNHDA, CDR2 SQIVND (reference sequence). This CDR3 spans 14 amino acids. This chain's CDR3 is CASSGQGTHQPQHF. The CDR3 DNA sequence: TGTGCCAGTAGTGGACAGGGGACGCATCAGCCCCAGCATTTT.

This rearrangement joins TRBV27 to TRBJ2-7; perhaps TRBD2 as D (6 bases). V gave up 8 bases and J gave up 2 bases, with 13 bases separating them. The CDR3 is 13 residues long. Germline CDR1 and CDR2: MNHEY and SMNVEV (reference sequence). The CDR3 coding sequence is TGTGCCAGCGGAGGGGTACCACCCTACGAGCAGTACTTC. It codes for CASGGVPPYEQYF.